A selection of T cell receptor beta chains follows, all from one sample in a study of T-cell reconstitution after alpha-beta-depleted transplantation in children. A single record per CDR3 protein comes from TCRdb applying MiXCR to the PCR reads. The sample carries some 390,000 distinct CDR3 sequences, about a fifth recorded once. The specimen was PBMCs from the stem cell graft donor, collected from the stem cell graft. Source of these receptors: a human donor who donated a stem cell graft to a child with acute myeloid leukemia. Both conserved end residues are part of each CDR3. Each record gives: V gene, clone size, D gene, J gene, CDR3 length, CDR3 protein, CDR3 DNA. The D gene is left open where the match is weak. The listing skips clone size in some rows; elsewhere it reads once, few, many or a size class.

TRBV5-1	few	.	TRBJ2-5	12	CASSLDMETQYF	TGCGCCAGCAGCTTGGACATGGAGACCCAGTACTTC
TRBV6-4	few	TRBD2	TRBJ2-1	16	CASSDSGLAGVNEQFF	TGTGCCAGCAGTGACTCCGGGCTAGCGGGGGTCAATGAGCAGTTCTTC
TRBV5-1	.	.	TRBJ1-2	15	CASSPHLTGSYGYTF	TGCGCCAGCAGCCCACACCTAACAGGGAGCTATGGCTACACCTTC
TRBV5-1	few	.	TRBJ2-2	15	CASSLNEANTGELFF	TGCGCCAGCAGCTTGAATGAGGCGAACACCGGGGAGCTGTTTTTT
TRBV20-1	.	TRBD2	TRBJ2-7	15	CSAQTSSGRDYEQYF	TGCAGTGCCCAAACATCTAGCGGGAGGGACTACGAGCAGTACTTC
TRBV10-3	few	TRBD2	TRBJ2-7	15	CAIRPSGKSSYEQYF	TGTGCCATCAGACCTAGCGGGAAGAGCTCCTACGAGCAGTACTTC
TRBV2	.	TRBD1	TRBJ2-3	14	CASWGQGATDTQYF	TGTGCCAGCTGGGGACAGGGGGCTACAGATACGCAGTATTTT
TRBV20-1	.	TRBD2	TRBJ2-1	16	CSASRPWTSGPDEQFF	TGCAGTGCTAGTCGCCCTTGGACTAGCGGGCCGGATGAGCAGTTCTTC
TRBV15	many	.	TRBJ2-1	17	CATSRSLIAEGIDEQFF	TGTGCCACCAGCAGAAGTCTGATCGCGGAGGGCATCGATGAGCAGTTCTTC
TRBV6-2/TRBV6-3	.	.	TRBJ2-3	13	CASKEVGVDTQYF	TGTGCCAGCAAAGAAGTAGGAGTGGATACGCAGTATTTT
TRBV20-1	many	TRBD2	TRBJ2-3	17	CSARGRGGTSEADTQYF	TGCAGTGCTAGAGGCCGGGGTGGGACTAGCGAGGCAGATACGCAGTATTTT
TRBV24-1	.	.	TRBJ2-1	14	CATGQGGKYNEQFF	TGTGCCACAGGACAGGGAGGGAAATACAATGAGCAGTTCTTC
TRBV28	few	TRBD1	TRBJ2-5	15	CASEGGQGNVETQYF	TGTGCCAGCGAGGGAGGACAGGGGAACGTGGAGACCCAGTACTTC
TRBV24-1	.	.	TRBJ2-1	18	CATSDSSPAGKKLGEQFF	TGTGCCACCAGTGATTCATCTCCCGCGGGGAAGAAGTTGGGTGAGCAGTTCTTC
TRBV20-1	.	.	TRBJ2-7	13	CSALTSLDGVQYF	TGCAGTGCCCTTACTTCACTGGATGGGGTGCAGTACTTC
TRBV6-5	many	.	TRBJ2-2	16	CASRRDSFSNTGELFF	TGTGCCAGCAGGCGTGACAGTTTTTCGAACACCGGGGAGCTGTTTTTT
TRBV20-1	few	TRBD1	TRBJ1-2	15	CSARAPTGTNYGYTF	TGCAGTGCTAGAGCTCCGACAGGGACTAACTATGGCTACACCTTC
TRBV21-1	few	.	TRBJ2-1	13	CASSNSPYNEQFF	TGTGCCAGCAGCAATTCGCCGTACAATGAGCAGTTCTTC
TRBV20-1	few	.	TRBJ2-3	10	CSAYTDTQYF	TGCAGTGCTTACACAGATACGCAGTATTTT
TRBV29-1	few	TRBD1	TRBJ2-7	12	CSAGDRGQEQYF	TGCAGCGCCGGGGACAGGGGGCAGGAGCAGTACTTC
TRBV4-2	.	.	TRBJ2-3	15	CASSQDARGTDTQYF	TGTGCCAGCAGCCAAGATGCGAGGGGCACAGATACGCAGTATTTT
TRBV4-2	.	.	TRBJ2-2	17	CASSQQIGFTNTGELFF	TGTGCCAGCAGCCAACAGATCGGGTTCACGAACACCGGGGAGCTGTTTTTT
TRBV6-5	many	TRBD1	TRBJ2-7	16	CASSYLRGTGTYEQYF	TGTGCCAGCAGTTACCTTCGCGGGACAGGGACCTACGAGCAGTACTTC
TRBV2	.	.	TRBJ2-1	13	CASSAQSYNEQFF	TGTGCCAGCAGTGCGCAGTCCTACAATGAGCAGTTCTTC
TRBV12-3/TRBV12-4	few	.	TRBJ1-3	14	CASRPVNSGNTIYF	TGTGCCAGCAGGCCGGTCAACTCTGGAAACACCATATATTTT
TRBV28	.	TRBD2	TRBJ2-6	17	CASSGGLAGDGANVLTF	TGTGCCAGCAGTGGGGGGCTAGCGGGAGATGGGGCCAACGTCCTGACTTTC
TRBV29-1	few	.	TRBJ2-7	13	CSASTTSSYEQYF	TGCAGCGCCTCTACGACAAGTTCCTACGAGCAGTACTTC
TRBV20-1	few	TRBD2	TRBJ2-7	16	CSARKGLAGGFYEQYF	TGCAGTGCTAGGAAAGGACTAGCGGGAGGGTTCTACGAGCAGTACTTC
TRBV5-1	few	.	TRBJ2-4	15	CASSLEVRAGNIQYF	TGCGCCAGCAGCTTGGAGGTGAGGGCGGGAAACATTCAGTACTTC
TRBV7-9	.	.	TRBJ1-1	11	CASSRGPEAFF	TGTGCCAGCAGCCGGGGGCCTGAAGCTTTCTTT
TRBV28	.	TRBD2	TRBJ2-3	17	CASSFPGLADLSDTQYF	TGTGCCAGCAGTTTCCCAGGACTAGCGGATTTGTCAGATACGCAGTATTTT
TRBV10-3	few	.	TRBJ2-5	13	CAISTGREETQYF	TGTGCCATCAGCACGGGACGGGAAGAGACCCAGTACTTC
TRBV5-1	.	.	TRBJ2-2	17	CASSLRASGENTGELFF	TGCGCCAGCAGCCTTAGGGCTTCGGGGGAGAACACCGGGGAGCTGTTTTTT
TRBV7-8	.	TRBD2	TRBJ2-7	15	CASSPDPGLNYEQYF	TGTGCCAGCAGCCCCGATCCGGGACTAAATTACGAGCAGTACTTC
TRBV12-3/TRBV12-4	few	.	TRBJ2-3	14	CASSLQGWMATQYF	TGTGCCAGCAGTTTACAGGGGTGGATGGCTACGCAGTATTTT